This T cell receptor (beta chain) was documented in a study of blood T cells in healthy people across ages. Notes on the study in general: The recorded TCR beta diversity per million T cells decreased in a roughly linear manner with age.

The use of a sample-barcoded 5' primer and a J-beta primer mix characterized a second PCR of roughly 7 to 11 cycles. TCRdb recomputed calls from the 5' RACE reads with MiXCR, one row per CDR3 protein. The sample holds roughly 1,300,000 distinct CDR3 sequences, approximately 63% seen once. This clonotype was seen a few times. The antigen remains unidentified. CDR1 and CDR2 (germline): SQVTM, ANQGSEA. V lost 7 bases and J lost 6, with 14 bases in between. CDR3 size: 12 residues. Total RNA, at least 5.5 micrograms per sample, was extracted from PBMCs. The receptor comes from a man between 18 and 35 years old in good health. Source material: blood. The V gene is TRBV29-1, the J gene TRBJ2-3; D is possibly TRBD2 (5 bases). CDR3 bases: TGCAGCGGTAACGTACTAGGGGATACGCAGTATTTT. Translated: CSGNVLGDTQYF.